Below, one T cell receptor (beta chain) is given with its context. RNA transcripts provided the source from which TCR beta CDR3 regions were amplified. Initially, a first-round RT-PCR of the TCR CDR3 employed the HTBI primer set. TCRdb reprocessed the multiplex PCR reads via MiXCR and lists one record per CDR3 protein. Among around 690,000 distinct CDR3 sequences listed, roughly 17% were seen once. These data belong to a study of T cells in Graves' hyperthyroidism and ophthalmopathy. The germline gives CDR1 LGHDT, CDR2 YNNKEL (reference sequence). The CDR3 runs 18 residues. Trimming took off 0 bases at V and 2 bases at J, with 17 bases between the two ends.

The sample taken for sequencing was blood. This chain uses TRBV3-1 with TRBJ2-1, with D tentatively TRBD2 (5 bases). The sequence came from a man aged 50 to 59 with Graves' hyperthyroidism. CDR3 DNA: TGTGCCAGCAGCCAAGATTGGAGGAGTAGCGCCACCTACAATGAGCAGTTCTTC. Encoded protein: CASSQDWRSSATYNEQFF.